The next 18 T cell receptor beta chains were all read from a single sample in a study of blood T cell repertoires in COVID-19. Measured with immunoSEQ multiplex PCR; TCRdb has only the in-frame clones, and not every one. The sample includes 200,000 to 250,000 clones, approximately 90% of them seen just once. Sequenced input: PBMCs or T cells enriched from blood (not recorded which). These receptors were obtained from a man in his forties or fifties who had been exposed to COVID-19.

The table lists this clone with a few counts. The chain is built from TRBV7-3 and TRBJ2-1, with D unresolved. Looked up from germline, CDR1 is SGHTA and CDR2 is FQGTGA. The V end lost 5 bases, the J end lost 11 bases, and 16 bases lay between the germline ends. This CDR3 contains 13 residues. CDR3 sequence reads: CASSPQAQLKQFF. The CDR3 DNA follows: TGTGCCAGCAGCCCTCAGGCTCAGTTGAAGCAGTTCTTC.

A note on this clone: Because the CDR3's place on the DNA is in doubt, the DNA is left out and the CDR3 is given as listed by TCRdb. V usage is TRBV28 and J usage is TRBJ2-1; the DNA was not compared with TRBD1, the D call given in the table. From germline, CDR1 is MDHEN and CDR2 SYDVKM. The CDR3 region is 17 residues in length, termini included. The CDR3 loop is CASSFGPGGNVGNEQFF.

The rearrangement links TRBV18 to TRBJ1-1; D is uncertain. The CDR3 contains 14 residues. Trimming cost V 2 bases and J 1 base, with 8 bases left between them. Germline values: CDR1 KGHSH, CDR2 LQKENI. CDR3 sequence (DNA): TGTGCCAGCTCACCAAATACGGGGAACACTGAAGCTTTCTTT. This codes for CASSPNTGNTEAFF.

The sample holds one count of this clone. The chain has TRBV30 and TRBJ1-5, with TRBD1 matching over 7 bases. The ends lost 1 base at V and 7 bases at J; junction bases unmatched: 4. This CDR3 contains 13 residues. In germline, CDR1 is GTSNPN, CDR2 SVGIG (reference sequence). The DNA of the CDR3 is TGTGCCTGGAGTGACGACAGGGTCCAGCCCCAGCATTTT. This codes for CAWSDDRVQPQHF.

This clone has only one observation. The chain uses TRBV9 and TRBJ1-4; maybe TRBD1 (5 bases). This CDR3 is 15 amino acids long. Looked up from germline, CDR1 is SGDLS and CDR2 is YYNGEE. Trimming left V 4 bases short and J 0 bases short, with 10 bases between. CDR3 in DNA: TGTGCCAGCAGCCCACGGGGGACAACTAATGAAAAACTGTTTTTT. Amino acids: CASSPRGTTNEKLFF.

This clone was counted a single time. The chain combines TRBV5-1 with TRBJ2-6; the D gene is possibly TRBD2 (6 bases). Trimming removed 4 bases from V and 1 base from J, with 12 bases in between. The CDR3 is made up of 16 amino acids. Germline V gene sequence: CDR1 SGHRS, CDR2 YFSETQ. CDR3 sequence: CASSRDLGSGANVLTF. The DNA for the CDR3 is TGCGCCAGCAGCCGGGACTTAGGATCTGGGGCCAACGTCCTGACTTTC.

The chain joins TRBV6-2 or TRBV6-3 to TRBJ1-5; D call uncertain. The V and J ends lost 5 bases and 9 bases respectively, with 11 bases between them. Looked up from germline, CDR1 is MNHEY and CDR2 is SVGEGT. CDR3 length equals 12 residues. The chain's CDR3 is CASSSEPGPQHF. CDR3 DNA: TGTGCCAGCAGTAGCGAACCGGGGCCCCAGCATTTT.

This chain joins TRBV5-1 and TRBJ1-3, with TRBD1 as a possible D gene (6 bases). Trimming pared 4 bases from V and 0 bases from J, leaving 14 bases between. Germline V gives CDR1 SGHRS, CDR2 YFSETQ. The CDR3 is 16 residues long. The CDR3 sequence: CASSLYPRGSGNTIYF. The CDR3 DNA is TGCGCCAGCAGCCTTTACCCCAGGGGCTCTGGAAACACCATATATTTT.

This chain connects TRBV7-9 to TRBJ2-1, with 10 bases fitting TRBD1. V shed 4 bases and J 13 bases; nucleotides not matched to a gene: 16. CDR3 size: 16 residues. Germline V gives CDR1 SEHNR, CDR2 FQNEAQ (reference sequence). The CDR3 sequence is CASSSTGQGRVFAQFF. The DNA of the CDR3 is TGTGCCAGCAGCTCCACGGGACAGGGGCGCGTCTTTGCCCAGTTCTTC.

This clone was picked up one time. V is TRBV6-6 and J is TRBJ1-1; TRBD1 aligns across 7 bases. CDR1 and CDR2 from the germline V gene are MNHNY and SVGAGI (reference sequence). CDR3 length equals 13 residues. Unmatched junction bases numbered 9, after V lost 7 bases and J lost 7 bases. The DNA of the CDR3 is TGTGCCAGCACCTTCGACAGGGATCTTGAAGCTTTCTTT. This encodes CASTFDRDLEAFF.

The chain combines TRBV5-6 with TRBJ1-4; D remains unclear. Germline V gives CDR1 SGHDT, CDR2 YYEEEE. The CDR3 covers 17 residues. Trimming took 3 bases from V and 6 from J, leaving 21 bases between them. CDR3 residues: CASSSTGEVWEYEKLFF. The DNA for the CDR3 is TGTGCCAGCAGCTCCACGGGAGAGGTATGGGAATATGAAAAACTGTTTTTT.

The chain uses TRBV19 and TRBJ2-2; 7 positions agree with TRBD2. The germline CDR1 and CDR2 sequences are LNHDA and SQIVND (reference sequence). The CDR3 loop spans 17 amino acids. V was pared by 1 base and J by 1 base, with 6 bases of the junction left unmatched. The CDR3 sequence is CASSIGVRGGNTGELFF. The DNA for the CDR3 is TGTGCCAGTAGTATAGGGGTACGCGGGGGGAACACCGGGGAGCTGTTTTTT.

J is TRBJ2-7 and V is TRBV24-1; 13 bases match TRBD2. Germline CDR1 KGHDR, CDR2 SFDVKD. Trimming at V came to 7 bases and at J to 3 bases, leaving 14 bases not matched to a gene. The CDR3 length is 18 residues. The CDR3 DNA follows: TGTGCCACCAGAGCCCCTAGTGAAACTAGCGGGAGGGACTACGAGCAGTACGTC. It translates to CATRAPSETSGRDYEQYV.

V and J are TRBV28 and TRBJ2-1; 14 bases agree with TRBD2. CDR1 is MDHEN, CDR2 SYDVKM, per germline. The CDR3 totals 19 residues. V was clipped by 5 bases and J by 0 bases; unmatched bases: 9. This CDR3 is CASSRTSGGPYSSYNEQFF. The CDR3 DNA sequence: TGTGCCAGCAGTCGGACTAGCGGGGGGCCCTATAGCTCCTACAATGAGCAGTTCTTC.

The gene calls are TRBV18 and TRBJ2-3; no clear D gene. Trimming took off 8 bases at V and 6 bases at J, with 18 bases between the two ends. The germline V gene encodes CDR1 KGHSH and CDR2 LQKENI. The CDR3 loop spans 14 amino acids. DNA of the CDR3: TGTGCCAGCCGGCTGTCCCGGGTCGGGGATACGCAGTATTTT. This translates into CASRLSRVGDTQYF.

V gene TRBV6-6 combines with J gene TRBJ1-6; 11 nucleotides agree with TRBD1. There are 16 residues in the CDR3. V trimming: 6 bases; J trimming: 6 bases; junction bases outside the gene matches: 7. The germline gives CDR1 MNHNY, CDR2 SVGAGI (reference sequence). CDR3: CASSPGQGAGNSPLHF. The CDR3 DNA sequence: TGTGCCAGCAGCCCCGGACAGGGGGCCGGTAATTCACCCCTCCACTTT.

This clone was counted a few times. The chain joins TRBV7-9 to TRBJ2-2, with 7 bases aligning to TRBD1. In germline, CDR1 is SEHNR, CDR2 FQNEAQ (reference sequence). This CDR3 comprises 17 residues. The V and J ends lost 0 bases and 3 bases, in that order; junction bases with no gene match: 7. The DNA for the CDR3 is TGTGCCAGCAGCTTAGCGAGTGGAACAGGGGACACCGGGGAGCTGTTTTTT. Translation gives CASSLASGTGDTGELFF.

The chain is built from TRBV9 and TRBJ2-2, with D unclear. Trimming removed 4 bases from V and 6 bases from J, with 16 bases in between. The CDR3 loop spans 15 amino acids. Germline V gene lookup returns CDR1 SGDLS and CDR2 YYNGEE. Here the CDR3 DNA reads TGTGCCAGCAGCCTAGACCCTAATTCCCCCGGGGAGCTGTTTTTT. Translated: CASSLDPNSPGELFF. Filled out from reference TRBV9 and TRBJ2-2, the complete variable domain reads DSGVTQTPKHLITATGQRVTLRCSPRSGDLSVYWYQQSLDQGLQFLIQYYNGEERAKGNILERFSAQQFPDLHSELNLSSLELGDSALYFCASSLDPNSPGELFFGEGSRLTVL.